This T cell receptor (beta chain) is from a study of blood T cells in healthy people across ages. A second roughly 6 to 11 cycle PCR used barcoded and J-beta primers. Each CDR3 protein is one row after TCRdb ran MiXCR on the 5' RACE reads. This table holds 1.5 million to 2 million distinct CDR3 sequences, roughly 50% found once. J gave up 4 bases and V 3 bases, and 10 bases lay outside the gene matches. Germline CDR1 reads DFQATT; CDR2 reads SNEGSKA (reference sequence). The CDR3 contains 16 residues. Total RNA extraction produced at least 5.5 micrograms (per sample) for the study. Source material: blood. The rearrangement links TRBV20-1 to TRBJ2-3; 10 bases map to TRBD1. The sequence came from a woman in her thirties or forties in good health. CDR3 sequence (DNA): TGCAGTGCTAGGCCCGGGGAGGGACAGGGGTCAGATACGCAGTATTTT. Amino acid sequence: CSARPGEGQGSDTQYF.